These 28 T cell receptor beta chains were sequenced from one sample in a study of T cells after yellow fever vaccination. TCRdb reprocessed the 5' RACE reads with MiXCR, giving one entry per CDR3 protein. The data contain about 330,000 distinct CDR3 sequences, about 8.3% of them seen just once; the ten biggest clones take up approximately 15%. The material sequenced was PBMCs, taken more than 35 days after the first yellow fever vaccination. Receptor source: a man between 18 and 35 years old who received the YFV17D yellow fever vaccine.

This clonotype has just a few counts. The V call is TRBV2, the J call TRBJ2-7, with 7 bases matching TRBD1. The germline V gene encodes CDR1 SNHLY and CDR2 FYNNEI. The trim removed 2 bases at V and 6 bases at J, leaving 4 bases unmatched. This CDR3 has 13 residues. Here the CDR3 DNA reads TGTGCCAGCAGTGAACAAGGGGGCAGCGAGCAGTACGTC. Its translation is CASSEQGGSEQYV.

The rearrangement links TRBV12-3 or TRBV12-4 to TRBJ2-5; D ambiguous. The CDR3 covers 12 residues. V lost 3 bases to trimming and J lost 5 bases, with 7 bases between them. CDR3 protein: CASSFSWETQYF. In nucleotides, the CDR3 is TGTGCCAGCAGTTTCTCTTGGGAGACCCAGTACTTC.

V usage is TRBV7-2 and J usage is TRBJ2-2; 9 bases agree with TRBD1. Germline lookup yields CDR1 SGHTA and CDR2 FQGNSA. The CDR3 covers 15 residues. With V trimmed by 7 bases and J by 3 bases, 6 bases remained unmatched. In nucleotides, the CDR3 is TGTGCCAGCACCCTGACAGGGGGTTACACCGGGGAGCTGTTTTTT. Translated: CASTLTGGYTGELFF.

This chain connects TRBV20-1 to TRBJ1-2, with 8 bases identical to TRBD1. The CDR3 sequence is 13 residues long. The junction had 7 bases not matched to a gene; V was cut back by 6 bases and J by 4 bases. Looked up from germline, CDR1 is DFQATT and CDR2 is SNEGSKA (reference sequence). The CDR3 sequence is CSAERTGSYGYTF. CDR3 nucleotide sequence: TGCAGTGCCGAGAGGACAGGGAGCTATGGCTACACCTTC.

This clonotype was seen a handful of times. V is TRBV7-9 and J is TRBJ2-3; D is undetermined. Germline values: CDR1 SEHNR, CDR2 FQNEAQ (reference sequence). The V and J ends lost 3 bases and 2 bases respectively, with 6 bases between them. This CDR3 has 13 residues. In nucleotides, the CDR3 is TGTGCCAGCAGCTTTATAATCACAGATACGCAGTATTTT. It is translated as CASSFIITDTQYF.

Ten or more counts support this clonotype. V and J are TRBV12-3 or TRBV12-4 and TRBJ2-3; D is ambiguous. V was shortened by 4 bases and J by 5 bases, with 10 bases between the two germline ends. The CDR3 is 13 amino acids. Here the CDR3 DNA reads TGTGCCAGCAGTTCTGGGCTGGGAGATACGCAGTATTTT. Its translation is CASSSGLGDTQYF.

Written as DNA, the CDR3 is TGCGCCAGCAGCCAAGCCGTCGGGTACGAGCAGTACTTC. It encodes CASSQAVGYEQYF. This chain uses TRBV4-1 with TRBJ2-7, with D hard to call. CDR1 and CDR2 (germline): MGHRA, YSYEKL. This CDR3 contains 13 residues. Trimming removed 1 base at V and 4 bases at J, with 8 bases between.

V gene TRBV20-1 combines with J gene TRBJ1-6; 7 nucleotides align to TRBD1. The CDR3 runs to 14 residues. CDR1 and CDR2 (germline): DFQATT, SNEGSKA (reference sequence). The CDR3 region is CSQGGISYNSPLHF. The CDR3, as DNA: TGCAGCCAGGGGGGTATCTCCTATAATTCACCCCTCCACTTT.

The chain is built from TRBV7-2 and TRBJ2-7, with D perhaps TRBD1 (6 bases). Germline V gene sequence: CDR1 SGHTA, CDR2 FQGNSA. V dropped 1 base and J dropped 0 bases, with 10 bases sitting between them. There are 15 residues in the CDR3. CDR3: CASSLGGPTSYEQYV. The CDR3 nucleotides read TGTGCCAGCAGCTTAGGGGGGCCAACCTCCTACGAGCAGTACGTC.

The J gene is TRBJ1-2, the V gene TRBV6-1; 7 bases map to TRBD1. CDR3 length: 15 amino acids. Germline assignment: CDR1 MNHNS and CDR2 SASEGT. The junction had 11 bases not matched to a gene; V was cut back by 5 bases and J by 5 bases. As DNA, the CDR3 is TGTGCCAGCAGTACCCCGACAGGGCTAACGTATGGCTACACCTTC. Protein product: CASSTPTGLTYGYTF.

The genes are TRBV7-8 and TRBJ1-1; 7 positions agree with TRBD1. This CDR3 is built from 15 residues. Germline-derived CDR1 and CDR2 are SGHVS and FQNEAQ. V shed 3 bases, J shed 0 bases, and the junction held 4 bases outside the gene matches. CDR3 DNA: TGTGCCAGCAGCTTGCTGACAGGGATGAACACTGAAGCTTTCTTT. Its protein is CASSLLTGMNTEAFF.

The table lists this clonotype with a few counts. This rearrangement joins TRBV10-3 to TRBJ2-5; the D is unclear. CDR1 and CDR2 (germline): ENHRY, SYGVKD. V was trimmed by 2 bases and J by 3 bases, leaving 1 base between them. The CDR3 sequence is 11 residues long. The CDR3 loop reads CAISEKETQYF. The CDR3, as DNA: TGTGCCATCAGTGAGAAAGAGACCCAGTACTTC.

The J gene is TRBJ1-1, the V gene TRBV15; D is ambiguous. The germline V and J ends were trimmed by 5 bases and 4 bases, with 14 bases remaining between them. CDR3 length: 14 amino acids. Germline V CDR1 and CDR2: LNHNV, YYDKDF (reference sequence). CDR3 sequence (DNA): TGTGCCACCAGCTCGCTAGCGGTGGGCACTGAAGCTTTCTTT. Translation: CATSSLAVGTEAFF. Drawing the rest from reference TRBV15 and TRBJ1-1, the complete variable domain is DAMVIQNPRYQVTQFGKPVTLSCSQTLNHNVMYWYQQKSSQAPKLLFHYYDKDFNNEADTPDNFQSRRPNTSFCFLDIRSPGLGDTAMYLCATSSLAVGTEAFFGQGTRLTVV.

In its sample, this clonotype was seen a few times. The V and J genes are TRBV18 and TRBJ2-1; a weak D match, TRBD1 (6 bases). The CDR3 sequence is 13 residues long. Trimming removed 2 bases at V and 6 bases at J, with 8 bases between. Germline assignment: CDR1 KGHSH and CDR2 LQKENI. DNA for the CDR3: TGTGCCAGCTCACCAGTACAGGGCAATGAGCAGTTCTTC. This sequence encodes CASSPVQGNEQFF.

This clonotype was observed a few times. V gene TRBV25-1 combines with J gene TRBJ2-3; D might be TRBD1 or TRBD2, each matching 5 bases. Looked up from germline, CDR1 is MGHDK and CDR2 is SYGVNS. V was pared by 5 bases and J by 8 bases, with 17 bases between. This CDR3 region has 14 residues. The CDR3 coding sequence is TGTGCCAGCAGTTCCCTGAGGGGCAGGGTTACGCAGTATTTT. Its protein product is CASSSLRGRVTQYF.

The table lists this clonotype with many counts. The V gene is TRBV18, the J gene TRBJ1-4; 7 bases align to TRBD1. The CDR3 spans 13 residues. With 6 bases clipped from V and 5 bases from J, the junction kept 3 bases outside the gene matches. Germline V gives CDR1 KGHSH, CDR2 LQKENI. The chain's CDR3 is CASSGQRNEKLFF. The CDR3 DNA sequence: TGTGCCAGCTCGGGACAGCGGAATGAAAAACTGTTTTTT.

The chain employs TRBV19 and TRBJ1-5; D not certain. Germline CDR1 is LNHDA and CDR2 is SQIVND (reference sequence). V was cut by 3 bases and J by 5 bases, with 11 bases left in between. The CDR3 loop spans 14 amino acids. The CDR3 region has the DNA TGTGCCAGTAGTATTGCCGGTTCCGATCAGCCCCAGCATTTT. Amino acids: CASSIAGSDQPQHF.

A few counts support this clonotype. The J gene is TRBJ2-7, the V gene TRBV5-1; the D gene is possibly TRBD1 (6 bases). Germline CDR1 SGHRS, CDR2 YFSETQ. The length of the CDR3 is 13 residues. The germline V and J ends were trimmed by 5 bases and 6 bases, with 15 bases remaining between them. The CDR3 loop is CASRTGGPGEQYF. CDR3 nucleotide sequence: TGCGCCAGCAGGACAGGAGGTCCAGGCGAGCAGTACTTC.

V is TRBV4-3 and J is TRBJ1-4; 8 bases agree with TRBD1. This CDR3 is built from 16 residues. The V and J ends lost 2 bases and 10 bases, in that order; junction bases with no gene match: 12. Germline V gives CDR1 LGHNA, CDR2 YSLEER. CDR3: CASSQQQGVRSAKLFF. The CDR3 DNA follows: TGCGCCAGCAGCCAACAACAGGGGGTCCGTTCGGCAAAACTGTTTTTT.

The J gene is TRBJ2-5, the V gene TRBV7-2; 13 bases are shared with TRBD2. CDR3 length equals 15 residues. J gave up 6 bases and V 5 bases, and 6 bases lay outside the gene matches. CDR1 and CDR2 from the germline V gene are SGHTA and FQGNSA. In nucleotides, the CDR3 is TGTGCCAGCAGCCTAACTAGCGGGGGGGCCCAGACCCAGTACTTC. This encodes CASSLTSGGAQTQYF.

This clonotype was seen repeatedly, ten times or more. The chain combines TRBV4-1 with TRBJ2-5; TRBD2 agrees at 9 bases. CDR1 and CDR2 (germline): MGHRA, YSYEKL. Losses at the gene ends were 0 bases for V and 1 base for J; bases not matched to a gene: 0. CDR3 size: 15 residues. The CDR3 nucleotides read TGCGCCAGCAGCCAAGAGACTAGCGGCCAAGAGACCCAGTACTTC. It encodes CASSQETSGQETQYF.

This clonotype came up a few times. This sequence joins TRBV10-2 and TRBJ1-2; tentative D call: TRBD1 (5 bases). The ends were cut back, 6 bases at V and 4 bases at J, with 18 bases in the middle. The CDR3 has 15 residues. Per germline, CDR1 WSHSY and CDR2 SAAADI. This CDR3 is CASSALGWGTYGYTF. In DNA form, the CDR3 reads TGCGCCAGCAGCGCCCTGGGTTGGGGGACCTATGGCTACACCTTC.

This clonotype came up a few times. This chain links TRBV28 with TRBJ2-7, with 11 bases fitting TRBD2. The V gene end was trimmed by 3 bases and the J gene end by 3 bases; junction bases not matched to a gene: 4. The CDR3 runs 15 residues. In germline, CDR1 is MDHEN, CDR2 SYDVKM. The CDR3, as DNA: TGTGCCAGCAGTTTTGTCCTAGCGGGGGGCTACGAGCAGTACTTC. This gives the protein CASSFVLAGGYEQYF.

The sample holds a few counts of this clonotype. One end of the junction varies from germline; a read error may be responsible. The chain links TRBV7-7 to TRBJ2-2; D is undetermined. The germline CDR1 and CDR2 sequences are SSHAT and FNYEAQ (reference sequence). CDR3 length: 14 residues. As DNA, the CDR3 is TGTGCTAGCAGCTTCCTGGACCACACCGGGGAGCTGTTTTTT. Translating it yields CASSFLDHTGELFF.

This clonotype showed up just a few times. The chain combines TRBV5-1 with TRBJ1-1; no firm D call. This CDR3 spans 14 amino acids. Trimming shortened V by 2 bases and J by 2 bases, and 10 bases separated the two germline ends. In germline, CDR1 is SGHRS, CDR2 YFSETQ. The CDR3 sequence: CASSFSRINTEAFF. Written as DNA, the CDR3 is TGCGCCAGCAGCTTCTCACGGATAAACACTGAAGCTTTCTTT.

The DNA for the CDR3 is TGTGCCAGCGGGAGGGCTAGCTCCTACGAGCAGTACGTC. Protein product: CASGRASSYEQYV. The genes are TRBV6-1 and TRBJ2-7; TRBD2 matches 7 bases. This CDR3 is built from 13 residues. Germline values: CDR1 MNHNS, CDR2 SASEGT. The ends lost 8 bases at V and 0 bases at J; junction bases unmatched: 4.

This clonotype was recorded many times. Compared with germline, one end of the junction differs, possibly owing to a read error. This sequence joins TRBV7-9 and TRBJ2-7; the D gene could be TRBD1 or TRBD2 (5 bases each). CDR3 length: 11 residues. Germline CDR1 reads SEHNR; CDR2 reads FQNEAQ (reference sequence). The CDR3 sequence is CASSLGDGYSF. CDR3 in DNA: TGTGCCAGCAGCTTAGGGGACGGCTATTCTTTC.

V usage is TRBV7-2 and J usage is TRBJ2-5; D possibly corresponds to TRBD2 (7 bases). This CDR3 is built from 16 residues. Per the germline V gene, CDR1 is SGHTA and CDR2 is FQGNSA. The V end was cut by 5 bases, the J end by 8 bases, with 24 bases between. The CDR3 region has the DNA TGTGCCAGCAGCCCGCCGGGATTGCGGGGGCCGGAAACCCAGTACTTC. This encodes CASSPPGLRGPETQYF.